The next 26 T cell receptor beta chains were all read from a single sample in a study of T-cell memory formation after mild COVID-19. A single record per CDR3 protein comes from TCRdb applying MiXCR to the 5' RACE reads. The repertoire has roughly 250,000 distinct CDR3 sequences, around 15% of them found once; the top ten carry 22%. Sequencing was performed on PBMCs or a T cell subset sorted from them (not recorded which). The source of these receptors is a man aged 18 to 35 who had mild COVID-19 (a few samples of this study predate the infection). Cell type and time point are not known.

The V call is TRBV4-3, the J call TRBJ2-4; TRBD1 or TRBD2 may be the D gene (5 bases each). Germline values: CDR1 LGHNA, CDR2 YSLEER. The V and J ends lost 1 base and 9 bases respectively, with 16 bases between them. The CDR3 is 15 residues long. Here the CDR3 reads CASSQGGAGSAIQYF. In DNA, the CDR3 is TGCGCCAGCAGCCAAGGAGGGGCAGGGTCGGCCATTCAGTACTTC.

This clonotype was seen only a few times. This chain joins TRBV9 and TRBJ1-3; D gene uncertain. Trimming removed 4 bases from V and 0 bases from J, with 14 bases in between. The CDR3 totals 16 residues. Germline loops: CDR1 SGDLS, CDR2 YYNGEE. CDR3 sequence reads: CASSSPGRYSGNTIYF. The CDR3 nucleotides read TGTGCCAGCAGCTCCCCGGGCAGGTACTCTGGAAACACCATATATTTT.

This clonotype was counted between two and nine times. The CDR3 loop reads CASSLAAGASYEQYF. The CDR3 bases are TGCGCCAGCAGCTTGGCCGCGGGGGCCTCCTACGAGCAGTACTTC. The V and J genes are TRBV5-1 and TRBJ2-7; TRBD2 might be the D (7 bases). V lost 0 bases to trimming and J lost 0 bases, with 10 bases between them. The CDR3 length is 15 residues. Per the germline V gene, CDR1 is SGHRS and CDR2 is YFSETQ.

In this sample, this clonotype turned up a few times. The rearrangement uses TRBV3-2 and TRBJ2-1; TRBD1 was called by the table and not checked on the DNA. TRBV3-2 corresponds to a pseudogene. CDR3 size: 16 residues. The CDR3 protein is CASSQDGRGFYNEQFF. The CDR3 nucleotides read TGTGCCAGCAGCCAAGATGGCAGGGGGTTCTACAATGAGCAGTTCTTC.

The CDR3 nucleotides are TGTGCCAGCAGCCTCGACAGGGTGGTAGCTGATGAGCAGTTCTTC. This translates into CASSLDRVVADEQFF. The chain is built from TRBV7-6 and TRBJ2-1; TRBD1 matches 7 bases. The ends lost 5 bases at V and 8 bases at J; junction bases unmatched: 12. The CDR3 spans 15 residues. Per the germline V gene, CDR1 is SGHVS and CDR2 is FNYEAQ.

The DNA of the CDR3 is TGCAGTGCTACCCAGGGGTTTTATAGCAATCAGCCCCAGCATTTT. Protein: CSATQGFYSNQPQHF. The chain carries TRBV20-1 and TRBJ1-5, with TRBD1 as a possible D gene (6 bases). Trimming shortened V by 4 bases and J by 0 bases, and 13 bases separated the two germline ends. Germline assignment: CDR1 DFQATT and CDR2 SNEGSKA (reference sequence). The CDR3 has 15 amino acids.

The V call is TRBV4-1, the J call TRBJ2-1, with 7 bases that match TRBD1. This CDR3 region has 15 residues. Germline V gene data show CDR1 as MGHRA and CDR2 as YSYEKL. The junction had 9 bases not matched to a gene; V was cut back by 3 bases and J by 7 bases. The CDR3 DNA reads as TGCGCCAGCAGCCACGGACAGGAGAGAGGGAATGAGCAGTTCTTC. Protein sequence: CASSHGQERGNEQFF.

V is TRBV5-1 and J is TRBJ2-5, with 7 bases fitting TRBD1. Losses at the gene ends were 2 bases for V and 7 bases for J; bases not matched to a gene: 8. This CDR3 has 14 residues. Germline V gene lookup returns CDR1 SGHRS and CDR2 YFSETQ. CDR3 sequence reads: CASSFDRAQGTQYF. The CDR3 region has the DNA TGCGCCAGCAGCTTCGACAGGGCCCAGGGGACCCAGTACTTC.

The gene calls are TRBV14 and TRBJ2-7, with unresolved D. Germline CDR1 is SGHDN and CDR2 is FVKESK. Trimming removed 4 bases at V and 3 bases at J, with 4 bases between. CDR3 length: 11 residues. CDR3 amino acids: CASSRDYEQYF. The CDR3, as DNA: TGTGCCAGCAGCCGGGACTACGAGCAGTACTTC.

This clonotype occurred a few times. The rearrangement joins TRBV20-1 to TRBJ2-7; no definite D call. Trimming left V 0 bases short and J 2 bases short, with 11 bases between. The CDR3 has 14 amino acids. CDR1 and CDR2 (germline): DFQATT, SNEGSKA (reference sequence). The CDR3 loop is CSARDPLDPYEQYV. The CDR3 DNA is TGCAGTGCTAGAGATCCCCTGGACCCCTACGAGCAGTACGTC.

The chain combines TRBV11-2 with TRBJ2-5; D gene uncertain. The CDR3 runs 15 residues. From germline, CDR1 is SGHAT and CDR2 FQNNGV. The ends were cut back, 5 bases at V and 3 bases at J, with 16 bases in the middle. CDR3 sequence: CASSNDQDGEETQYF. The CDR3 DNA reads TGTGCCAGCAGCAACGATCAGGATGGTGAAGAGACCCAGTACTTC.

This clonotype was seen a handful of times. The chain has TRBV4-3 and TRBJ2-1; 10 nucleotides align to TRBD2. CDR1 LGHNA and CDR2 YSLEER come from the germline V gene. The CDR3 contains 23 residues. V trimming: 4 bases; J trimming: 0 bases; junction bases outside the gene matches: 24. DNA for the CDR3: TGCGCCAGCAGCCCCCGACCGCTAGCGGGGGCCCATTTTATATCGGACTCCTACAATGAGCAGTTCTTC. Translation gives CASSPRPLAGAHFISDSYNEQFF.

Only a few counts were recorded for this clonotype. The genes are TRBV7-2 and TRBJ2-5; tentatively, D is TRBD2 (6 bases). Germline values: CDR1 SGHTA, CDR2 FQGNSA. The CDR3 runs to 13 residues. Trimming took off 5 bases at V and 5 bases at J, with 12 bases between the two ends. In nucleotides, the CDR3 is TGTGCCAGCAGCCGCGGGGCTCTTGAGACCCAGTACTTC. Translated, it gives CASSRGALETQYF.

This clonotype has a count of ten or more. This CDR3 is CASSSWSLGSTEAFF. CDR3 DNA sequence: TGCGCCAGCAGCTCCTGGTCCTTGGGCTCCACTGAAGCTTTCTTT. This chain links TRBV5-1 with TRBJ1-1; D unclear. The CDR3 has 15 amino acids. V was clipped by 3 bases and J by 4 bases, with 16 bases between them. Germline V gene sequence: CDR1 SGHRS, CDR2 YFSETQ.

The chain joins TRBV4-1 to TRBJ1-2, with 7 bases identical to TRBD1. J lost 3 bases, V lost 4 bases, and 8 bases had no gene match. The V gene's germline CDR1 is MGHRA and CDR2 YSYEKL. The CDR3 length is 15 residues. Here the CDR3 DNA reads TGCGCCAGCAGCCCCCCCACAGGGGCGCACTATGGCTACACCTTC. Its translation: CASSPPTGAHYGYTF.

The genes are TRBV15 and TRBJ2-1; TRBD2 might be the D (5 bases). CDR1 is LNHNV and CDR2 is YYDKDF in the germline V gene (reference sequence). Trimming took 1 base from V and 0 from J, leaving 19 bases between them. The CDR3 loop spans 19 amino acids. The CDR3 loop reads CATSRARGASTSSYNEQFF. The DNA for the CDR3 is TGTGCCACCAGCAGAGCTCGGGGAGCCTCGACAAGCTCCTACAATGAGCAGTTCTTC.

V usage is TRBV5-4 and J usage is TRBJ2-5; perhaps TRBD1 as D (5 bases). There are 15 residues in the CDR3. Trimming took off 6 bases at V and 1 base at J, with 16 bases between the two ends. The germline gives CDR1 SGHNT, CDR2 YYREEE (reference sequence). The CDR3 DNA follows: TGTGCCAGCACCCCAATCGGGCAGGGCCAAGAGACCCAGTACTTC. It yields the protein CASTPIGQGQETQYF.

A few counts support this clonotype. This chain links TRBV6-5 with TRBJ1-2, with 9 bases lining up with TRBD1. The CDR3 is 13 residues long. Germline V gives CDR1 MNHEY, CDR2 SVGAGI. V lost 6 bases to trimming and J lost 4 bases; unmatched junction nucleotides: 3. The CDR3 loop reads CASRQGAGYGYTF. DNA of the CDR3: TGTGCCAGCAGACAGGGGGCCGGCTATGGCTACACCTTC.

This chain joins TRBV4-2 and TRBJ1-6, with TRBD1 as a possible D gene (6 bases). CDR1 and CDR2 from the germline V gene are LGHNA and YNFKEQ. Trimming cost V 4 bases and J 11 bases, with 9 bases left between them. This CDR3 spans 12 amino acids. In DNA form, the CDR3 reads TGTGCCAGCAGCCCCTCAGGGGCACCCCTCCACTTT. The encoded protein is CASSPSGAPLHF.

The chain combines TRBV7-3 with TRBJ2-1, with TRBD2 identical over 10 bases. V was pared by 0 bases and J by 5 bases, with 1 base of the junction left unmatched. Germline V gene lookup returns CDR1 SGHTA and CDR2 FQGTGA. The CDR3 is 15 amino acids. The CDR3 DNA is TGTGCCAGCAGCTTAACAGCGGGGGGGAACAATGAGCAGTTCTTC. Encoded protein: CASSLTAGGNNEQFF. The full variable domain, rest sourced from reference TRBV7-3 and TRBJ2-1, is GAGVSQTPSNKVTEKGKYVELRCDPISGHTALYWYRQSLGQGPEFLIYFQGTGAADDSGLPNDRFFAVRPEGSVSTLKIQRTERGDSAVYLCASSLTAGGNNEQFFGPGTRLTVL.

This clonotype was counted a few times. V gene TRBV7-6 combines with J gene TRBJ2-2; perhaps TRBD2 as D (6 bases). The CDR3 is 14 residues long. The germline V gene encodes CDR1 SGHVS and CDR2 FNYEAQ. Trimming removed 8 bases at V and 6 bases at J, with 16 bases between. This chain's CDR3 is CASRDFGPPGELFF. DNA of the CDR3: TGTGCCAGCCGGGACTTTGGTCCTCCCGGGGAGCTGTTTTTT.

There are a few counts of this clonotype. Here the CDR3 reads CASSLGPFEGNTEAFF. CDR3 DNA sequence: TGTGCCAGCAGCTTGGGGCCTTTCGAGGGGAACACTGAAGCTTTCTTT. V and J are TRBV5-4 and TRBJ1-1, with D hard to call. Per the germline V gene, CDR1 is SGHNT and CDR2 is YYREEE (reference sequence). The V gene lost 0 bases and the J gene lost 1 base, with 13 bases spanning the gap. The CDR3 totals 16 residues. Combining the CDR3 with reference TRBV5-4 and TRBJ1-1 gives the whole variable domain ETGVTQSPTHLIKTRGQQVTLRCSSQSGHNTVSWYQQALGQGPQFIFQYYREEENGRGNFPPRFSGLQFPNYSSELNVNALELDDSALYLCASSLGPFEGNTEAFFGQGTRLTVV.

CDR3 nucleotides: TGTGCCATCACCCCAGACAGATTCGATGAGCAGTTCTTC. Residues: CAITPDRFDEQFF. V usage is TRBV10-3 and J usage is TRBJ2-1; D is possibly TRBD1 (5 bases). V dropped 7 bases and J dropped 8 bases, with 15 bases sitting between them. CDR1 is ENHRY and CDR2 is SYGVKD in the germline V gene. The CDR3 covers 13 residues.

V and J are TRBV7-9 and TRBJ2-1; 8 bases are a match to TRBD2. Germline V gene sequence: CDR1 SEHNR, CDR2 FQNEAQ (reference sequence). V was clipped by 5 bases and J by 7 bases; unmatched bases: 16. The CDR3 totals 17 residues. The CDR3 reads CASSPGWGGLEKNEQFF. Here the CDR3 DNA reads TGTGCCAGCAGCCCCGGTTGGGGGGGACTAGAGAAGAATGAGCAGTTCTTC.

This clonotype was seen a handful of times. This CDR3 reads CASSPTDKGGYTF. For the CDR3, the DNA is TGTGCCAGCAGCCCGACCGACAAAGGAGGCTACACCTTC. This chain links TRBV7-6 with TRBJ1-2; D remains ambiguous. Germline V gives CDR1 SGHVS, CDR2 FNYEAQ. The length of the CDR3 is 13 residues. V lost 5 bases and J 8 bases, leaving 15 bases between the germline ends.

The chain employs TRBV7-9 and TRBJ1-2; tentative D call: TRBD1 (5 bases). Germline loops: CDR1 SEHNR, CDR2 FQNEAQ (reference sequence). V gave up 5 bases and J gave up 7 bases, with 11 bases separating them. The CDR3 length is 12 residues. CDR3 DNA sequence: TGTGCCAGCAGCCAGGGAGGGTTTGGCTACACCTTC. It encodes CASSQGGFGYTF. The complete variable domain, with remaining parts taken from reference TRBV7-9 and TRBJ1-2, reads DTGVSQNPRHKITKRGQNVTFRCDPISEHNRLYWYRQTLGQGPEFLTYFQNEAQLEKSRLLSDRFSAERPKGSFSTLEIQRTEQGDSAMYLCASSQGGFGYTFGSGTRLTVV.